These 10 T cell receptor beta chains originate from one sample sequenced in a study of Tregs in tolerant kidney transplant recipients. Some clones are missing from TCRdb's copy, which holds only in-frame ones; the method was immunoSEQ multiplex PCR. The sample has tens of thousands of clones, approximately 91% seen once. The material was CD4+ T cells from blood, obtained before the transplant. The receptors were sampled from a human donor who received a combined kidney and bone marrow transplant.

The genes are TRBV4-3 and TRBJ2-2, with a weak D call TRBD2 (6 bases). Germline CDR1 and CDR2: LGHNA and YSLEER. The CDR3 has 18 residues. V gave up 0 bases and J gave up 1 base, with 15 bases separating them. The CDR3 region is CASSQDPLGSGNTGELFF. The CDR3 bases are TGCGCCAGCAGCCAAGACCCGCTTGGTAGCGGGAACACCGGGGAGCTGTTTTTT.

The rearrangement links TRBV19 to TRBJ2-6; D is perhaps TRBD1 (5 bases). V was trimmed by 4 bases and J by 0 bases, leaving 10 bases between them. Per germline, CDR1 LNHDA and CDR2 SQIVND (reference sequence). The CDR3 runs to 16 residues. The CDR3 sequence: CASSRQSNSGANVLTF. In DNA form, the CDR3 reads TGTGCCAGTAGTAGACAGTCAAACTCTGGGGCCAACGTCCTGACTTTC. The complete variable domain, with remaining parts taken from reference TRBV19 and TRBJ2-6, reads DGGITQSPKYLFRKEGQNVTLSCEQNLNHDAMYWYRQDPGQGLRLIYYSQIVNDFQKGDIAEGYSVSREKKESFPLTVTSAQKNPTAFYLCASSRQSNSGANVLTFGAGSRLTVL.

V is TRBV19 and J is TRBJ1-5; D unclear. Germline-derived CDR1 and CDR2 are LNHDA and SQIVND (reference sequence). V was shortened by 7 bases and J by 7 bases, with 17 bases between the two germline ends. The CDR3 contains 14 residues. Here the CDR3 reads CASTPGSYIQPQHF. The DNA for the CDR3 is TGTGCCAGTACTCCCGGGTCCTATATCCAGCCCCAGCATTTT.

The genes are TRBV5-8 and TRBJ2-2, with a weak D call TRBD1 (6 bases). The germline V and J ends were trimmed by 7 bases and 8 bases, with 9 bases remaining between them. The CDR3 is 11 amino acids. CDR1 SGHTS and CDR2 YDEGEE come from the germline V gene. The CDR3 region has the DNA TGTGCCAGCGCCGACAGGGGGGAGCTGTTTTTT. Translation: CASADRGELFF.

CDR3 region: CASSPRDFPNEQYF. The DNA for the CDR3 is TGTGCCAGCAGCCCCCGGGACTTCCCCAACGAGCAGTACTTC. The chain couples TRBV28 to TRBJ2-7; D might be TRBD2 (6 bases). The CDR3 consists of 14 residues. CDR1 MDHEN and CDR2 SYDVKM come from the germline V gene. V was pared by 6 bases and J by 5 bases, with 17 bases between.

The rearrangement links TRBV27 to TRBJ2-7, with D possibly TRBD1 on 5 matching bases. CDR1 and CDR2 (germline): MNHEY, SMNVEV (reference sequence). Trimming pared 3 bases from V and 5 bases from J, leaving 11 bases between. CDR3 length: 13 residues. CDR3 in amino acids: CASSFRQGHEQYF. CDR3 DNA: TGTGCCAGCAGTTTTAGGCAGGGCCACGAGCAGTACTTC.

The chain links TRBV7-2 to TRBJ1-5; unclear D gene. V gave up 1 base and J gave up 6 bases, with 13 bases separating them. CDR1 and CDR2 from the germline V gene are SGHTA and FQGNSA. The CDR3 extends over 15 amino acids. DNA for the CDR3: TGTGCCAGCAGCTTAGACGGGATATCGGGTCAGCCCCAGCATTTT. Translated, it gives CASSLDGISGQPQHF.

This chain links TRBV4-1 with TRBJ2-1; weak D call: TRBD2 (6 bases). CDR3 length equals 17 residues. Trimming pared 4 bases from V and 0 bases from J, leaving 16 bases between. The germline V gene has CDR1 MGHRA and CDR2 YSYEKL. Here the CDR3 DNA reads TGCGCCAGCAGCCCCCGGGCTAGCGAGTTCTCCTACAATGAGCAGTTCTTC. Translating gives CASSPRASEFSYNEQFF.

J is TRBJ2-6 and V is TRBV5-6; the D gene is possibly TRBD1 (6 bases). Trimming stripped 2 bases from V and 8 bases from J, with 8 bases between. The CDR3 extends over 13 amino acids. Germline V lookup: CDR1 SGHDT, CDR2 YYEEEE. CDR3 nucleotides: TGTGCCAGCAGCTTCACAGGGCCCAACGTCCTGACTTTC. Amino acid sequence: CASSFTGPNVLTF.

The chain joins TRBV5-5 to TRBJ1-4; a possible D gene is TRBD1 (5 bases). Between the trimmed V and J ends, which lost 0 bases and 8 bases, there was a span of 17 bases. CDR3 length: 16 amino acids. CDR1 is SGHKS, CDR2 YYEKEE, per germline (reference sequence). The CDR3 region is CASSLGAGGLTEKLFF. The CDR3 region has the DNA TGTGCCAGCAGCTTGGGGGCCGGGGGTCTTACGGAAAAACTGTTTTTT.